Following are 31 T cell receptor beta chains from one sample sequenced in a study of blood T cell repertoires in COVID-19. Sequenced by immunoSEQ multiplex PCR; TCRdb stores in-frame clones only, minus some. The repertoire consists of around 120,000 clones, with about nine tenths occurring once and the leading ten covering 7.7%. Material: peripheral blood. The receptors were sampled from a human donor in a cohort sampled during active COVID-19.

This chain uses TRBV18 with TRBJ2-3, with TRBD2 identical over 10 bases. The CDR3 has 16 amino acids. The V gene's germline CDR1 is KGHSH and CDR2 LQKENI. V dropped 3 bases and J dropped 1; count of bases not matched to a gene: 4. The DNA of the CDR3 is TGTGCCAGCTCACCTCTTGGGACTAGCGGCACAGATACGCAGTATTTT. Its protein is CASSPLGTSGTDTQYF.

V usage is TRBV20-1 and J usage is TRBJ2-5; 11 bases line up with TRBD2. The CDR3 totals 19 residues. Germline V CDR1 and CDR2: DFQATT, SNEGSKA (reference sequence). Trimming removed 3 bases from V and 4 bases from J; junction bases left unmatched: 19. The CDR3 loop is CSASRGTSGRIGRGETQYF. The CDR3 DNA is TGCAGTGCTAGTCGAGGAACTAGCGGGAGAATCGGGCGGGGAGAGACCCAGTACTTC.

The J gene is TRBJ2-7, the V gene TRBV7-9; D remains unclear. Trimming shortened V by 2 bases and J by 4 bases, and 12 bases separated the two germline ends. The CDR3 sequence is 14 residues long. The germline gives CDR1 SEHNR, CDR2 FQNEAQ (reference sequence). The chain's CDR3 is CASSLSSVSYEQYF. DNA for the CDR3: TGTGCCAGCAGCTTATCTAGTGTCTCATACGAGCAGTACTTC.

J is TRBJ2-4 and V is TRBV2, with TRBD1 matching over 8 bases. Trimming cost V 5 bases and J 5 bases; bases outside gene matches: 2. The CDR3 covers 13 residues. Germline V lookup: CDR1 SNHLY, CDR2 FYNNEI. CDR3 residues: CASSMTGENIQYF. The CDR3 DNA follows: TGTGCCAGCAGTATGACAGGGGAAAACATTCAGTACTTC.

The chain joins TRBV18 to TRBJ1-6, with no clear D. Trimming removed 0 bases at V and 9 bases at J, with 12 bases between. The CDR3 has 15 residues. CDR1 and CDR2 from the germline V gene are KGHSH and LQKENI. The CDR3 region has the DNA TGTGCCAGCTCACCACCGGCGGGTGAAGGTTCACCCCTCCACTTT. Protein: CASSPPAGEGSPLHF.

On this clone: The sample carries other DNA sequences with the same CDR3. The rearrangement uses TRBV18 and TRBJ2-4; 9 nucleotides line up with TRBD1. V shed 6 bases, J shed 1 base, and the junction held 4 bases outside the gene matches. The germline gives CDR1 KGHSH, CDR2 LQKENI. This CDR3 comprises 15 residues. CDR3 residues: CASSPDRGAKNIQYF. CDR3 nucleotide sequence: TGTGCCAGCTCCCCCGACAGGGGGGCCAAAAACATTCAGTACTTC.

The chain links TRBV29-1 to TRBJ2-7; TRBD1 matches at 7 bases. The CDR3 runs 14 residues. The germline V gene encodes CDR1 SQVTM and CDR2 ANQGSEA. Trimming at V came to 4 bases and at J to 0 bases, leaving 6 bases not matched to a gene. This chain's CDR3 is CSVVATGSSYEQYF. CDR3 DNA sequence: TGCAGCGTTGTAGCGACAGGGAGCTCCTACGAGCAGTACTTC.

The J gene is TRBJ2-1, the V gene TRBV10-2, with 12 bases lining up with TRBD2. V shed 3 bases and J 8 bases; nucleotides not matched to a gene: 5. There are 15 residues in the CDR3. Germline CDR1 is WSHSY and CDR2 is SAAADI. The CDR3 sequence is CASSDGLAGIDEQFF. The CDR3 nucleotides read TGCGCCAGCAGTGATGGACTAGCGGGGATCGATGAGCAGTTCTTC.

The chain's CDR3 is CASSAEGHRDQPQHF. DNA for the CDR3: TGTGCCAGCAGCGCTGAGGGACACCGCGATCAGCCCCAGCATTTT. The V and J genes are TRBV9 and TRBJ1-5, with D perhaps TRBD1 (6 bases). Looked up from germline, CDR1 is SGDLS and CDR2 is YYNGEE. The CDR3 is 15 amino acids. With 3 bases removed from V and 5 bases from J, the gap between germline ends came to 15 bases. The entire variable domain, with the rest obtained from reference TRBV9 and TRBJ1-5, is as follows: DSGVTQTPKHLITATGQRVTLRCSPRSGDLSVYWYQQSLDQGLQFLIQYYNGEERAKGNILERFSAQQFPDLHSELNLSSLELGDSALYFCASSAEGHRDQPQHFGDGTRLSIL.

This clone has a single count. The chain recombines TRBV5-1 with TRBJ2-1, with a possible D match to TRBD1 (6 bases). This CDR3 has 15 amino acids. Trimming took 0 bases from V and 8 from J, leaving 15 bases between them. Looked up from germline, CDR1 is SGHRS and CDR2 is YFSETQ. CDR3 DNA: TGCGCCAGCAGCTTGGGTGGGGGCGGATATTATGAGCAGTTCTTC. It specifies CASSLGGGGYYEQFF.

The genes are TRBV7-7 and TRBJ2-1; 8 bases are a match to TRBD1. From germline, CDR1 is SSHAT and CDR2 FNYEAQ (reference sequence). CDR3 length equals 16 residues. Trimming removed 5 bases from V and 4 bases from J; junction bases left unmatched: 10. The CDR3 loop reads CASSPIQGENYNEQFF. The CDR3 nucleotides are TGTGCCAGCAGCCCAATACAGGGGGAAAATTACAATGAGCAGTTCTTC.

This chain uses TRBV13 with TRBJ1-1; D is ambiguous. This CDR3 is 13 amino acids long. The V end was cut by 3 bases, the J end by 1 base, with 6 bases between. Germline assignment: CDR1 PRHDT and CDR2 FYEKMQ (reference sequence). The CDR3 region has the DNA TGTGCCAGCAGCTTTGGCACGAACACTGAAGCTTTCTTT. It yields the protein CASSFGTNTEAFF.

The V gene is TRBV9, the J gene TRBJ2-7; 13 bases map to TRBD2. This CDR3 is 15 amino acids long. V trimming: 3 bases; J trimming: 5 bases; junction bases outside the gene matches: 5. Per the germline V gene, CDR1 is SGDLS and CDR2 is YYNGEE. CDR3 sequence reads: CASSGTSGGADEQYF. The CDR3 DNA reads TGTGCCAGCAGCGGCACTAGCGGGGGGGCCGACGAGCAGTACTTC. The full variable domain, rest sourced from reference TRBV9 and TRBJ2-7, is DSGVTQTPKHLITATGQRVTLRCSPRSGDLSVYWYQQSLDQGLQFLIQYYNGEERAKGNILERFSAQQFPDLHSELNLSSLELGDSALYFCASSGTSGGADEQYFGPGTRLTVT.

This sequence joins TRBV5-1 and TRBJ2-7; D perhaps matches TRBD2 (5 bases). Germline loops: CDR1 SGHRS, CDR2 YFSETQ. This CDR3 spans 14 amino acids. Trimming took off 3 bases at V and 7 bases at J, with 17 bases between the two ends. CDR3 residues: CASSYTRSGLEQYF. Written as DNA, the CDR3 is TGCGCCAGCAGCTATACTAGGAGCGGATTGGAGCAGTACTTC.

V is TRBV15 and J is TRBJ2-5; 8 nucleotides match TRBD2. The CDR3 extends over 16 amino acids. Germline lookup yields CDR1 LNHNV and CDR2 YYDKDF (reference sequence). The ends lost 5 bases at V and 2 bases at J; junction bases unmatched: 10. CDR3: CATSLLREREQETQYF. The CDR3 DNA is TGTGCCACCAGCCTGCTGAGAGAGCGGGAGCAAGAGACCCAGTACTTC.

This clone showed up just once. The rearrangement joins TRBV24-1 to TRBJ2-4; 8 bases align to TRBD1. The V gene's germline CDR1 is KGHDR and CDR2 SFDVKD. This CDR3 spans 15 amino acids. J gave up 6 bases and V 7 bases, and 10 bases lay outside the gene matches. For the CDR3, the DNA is TGTGCCACCAGCGATGTACAGGGGGGAAGAAACATTCAGTACTTC. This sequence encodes CATSDVQGGRNIQYF.

The CDR3 sequence: CASYGRDLGNGYTF. CDR3 sequence (DNA): TGTGCCAGCTATGGGAGGGATCTAGGCAATGGCTACACCTTC. This sequence joins TRBV6-5 and TRBJ1-2; D not certain. The V end was cut by 8 bases, the J end by 6 bases, with 19 bases between. CDR3 size: 14 residues. The germline gives CDR1 MNHEY, CDR2 SVGAGI.

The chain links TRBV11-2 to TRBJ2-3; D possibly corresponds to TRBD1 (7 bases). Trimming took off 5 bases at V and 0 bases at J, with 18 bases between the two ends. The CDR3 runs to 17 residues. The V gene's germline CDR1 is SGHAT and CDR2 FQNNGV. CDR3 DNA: TGTGCCAGCAGCCTGAGGACCAGGGGGGAGAGCACAGATACGCAGTATTTT. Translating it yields CASSLRTRGESTDTQYF.

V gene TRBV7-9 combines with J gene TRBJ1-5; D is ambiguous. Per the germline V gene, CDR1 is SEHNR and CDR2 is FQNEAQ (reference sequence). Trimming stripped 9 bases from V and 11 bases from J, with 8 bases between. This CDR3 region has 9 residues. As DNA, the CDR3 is TGTGCCAGGACCCCAACCCAGCATTTT. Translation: CARTPTQHF.

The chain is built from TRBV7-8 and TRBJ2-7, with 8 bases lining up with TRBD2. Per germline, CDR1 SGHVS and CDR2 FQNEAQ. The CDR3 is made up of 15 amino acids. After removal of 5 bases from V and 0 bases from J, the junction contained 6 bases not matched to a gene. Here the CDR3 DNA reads TGTGCCAGCAGCCTCACCGGGACTAGCTCCTACGAGCAGTACTTC. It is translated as CASSLTGTSSYEQYF.

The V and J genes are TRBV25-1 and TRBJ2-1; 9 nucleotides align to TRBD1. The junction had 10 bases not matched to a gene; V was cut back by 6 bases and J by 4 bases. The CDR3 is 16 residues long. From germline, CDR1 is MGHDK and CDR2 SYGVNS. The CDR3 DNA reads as TGTGCCAGCAGCCCAACACAGGGGGCTAGGTACAATGAGCAGTTCTTC. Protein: CASSPTQGARYNEQFF. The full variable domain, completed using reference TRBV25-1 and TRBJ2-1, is EADIYQTPRYLVIGTGKKITLECSQTMGHDKMYWYQQDPGMELHLIHYSYGVNSTEKGDLSSESTVSRIRTEHFPLTLESARPSHTSQYLCASSPTQGARYNEQFFGPGTRLTVL.

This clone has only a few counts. The CDR3 DNA follows: TGTGCCAGCAGCTTGGGGGGAGATTATAGCAATCAGCCCCAGCATTTT. Translated, it gives CASSLGGDYSNQPQHF. The rearrangement uses TRBV5-6 and TRBJ1-5; D remains ambiguous. This CDR3 contains 16 residues. The germline gives CDR1 SGHDT, CDR2 YYEEEE. Trimming removed 0 bases from V and 0 bases from J, with 10 bases in between.

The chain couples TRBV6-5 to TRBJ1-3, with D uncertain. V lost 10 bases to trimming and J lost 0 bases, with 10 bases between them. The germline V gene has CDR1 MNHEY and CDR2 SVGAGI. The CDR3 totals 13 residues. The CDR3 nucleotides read TGTGCCACTACGGGGAGCTCTGGAAACACCATATATTTT. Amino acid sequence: CATTGSSGNTIYF.

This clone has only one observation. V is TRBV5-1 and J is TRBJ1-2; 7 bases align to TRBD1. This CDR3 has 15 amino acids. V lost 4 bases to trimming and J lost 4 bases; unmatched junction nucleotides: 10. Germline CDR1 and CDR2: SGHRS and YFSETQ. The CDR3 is CASSPKWQGGYGYTF. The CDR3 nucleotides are TGCGCCAGCAGCCCGAAGTGGCAGGGGGGCTATGGCTACACCTTC.

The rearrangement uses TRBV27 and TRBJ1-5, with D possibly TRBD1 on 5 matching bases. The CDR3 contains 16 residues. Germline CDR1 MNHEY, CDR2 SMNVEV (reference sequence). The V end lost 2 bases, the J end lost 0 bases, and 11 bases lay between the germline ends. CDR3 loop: CASSLTGISSNQPQHF. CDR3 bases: TGTGCCAGCAGTTTAACAGGTATTTCTAGCAATCAGCCCCAGCATTTT.

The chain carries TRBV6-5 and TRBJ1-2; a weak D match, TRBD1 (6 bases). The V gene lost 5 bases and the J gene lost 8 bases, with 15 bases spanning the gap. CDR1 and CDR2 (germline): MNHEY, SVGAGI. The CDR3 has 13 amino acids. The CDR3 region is CASSRQGSGGYTF. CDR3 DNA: TGTGCCAGCAGTCGCCAGGGGAGCGGCGGCTACACCTTC.

The CDR3 sequence: CASTDRVTGNTIYF. The DNA of the CDR3 is TGTGCCAGTACAGACAGGGTGACTGGAAACACCATATATTTT. The chain has TRBV19 and TRBJ1-3; 7 nucleotides agree with TRBD1. Germline CDR1 reads LNHDA; CDR2 reads SQIVND (reference sequence). The CDR3 loop spans 14 amino acids. J lost 2 bases, V lost 7 bases, and 5 bases had no gene match.

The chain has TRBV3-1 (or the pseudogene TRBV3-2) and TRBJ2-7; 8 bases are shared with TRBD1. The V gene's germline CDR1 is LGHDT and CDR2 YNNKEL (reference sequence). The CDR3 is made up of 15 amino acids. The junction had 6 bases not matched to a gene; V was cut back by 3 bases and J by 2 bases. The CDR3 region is CASSHVGQGPYEQYF. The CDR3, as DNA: TGTGCCAGCAGCCACGTCGGACAGGGTCCCTACGAGCAGTACTTC.

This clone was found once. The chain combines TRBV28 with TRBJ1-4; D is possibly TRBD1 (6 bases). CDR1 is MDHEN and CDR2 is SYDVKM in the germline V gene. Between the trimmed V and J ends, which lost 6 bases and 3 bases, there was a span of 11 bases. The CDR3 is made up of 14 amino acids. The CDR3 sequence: CASSLGQANEKLFF. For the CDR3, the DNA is TGTGCCAGCAGCCTGGGACAAGCTAATGAAAAACTGTTTTTT. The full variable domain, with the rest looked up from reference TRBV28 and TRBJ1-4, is DVKVTQSSRYLVKRTGEKVFLECVQDMDHENMFWYRQDPGLGLRLIYFSYDVKMKEKGDIPEGYSVSREKKERFSLILESASTNQTSMYLCASSLGQANEKLFFGSGTQLSVL.

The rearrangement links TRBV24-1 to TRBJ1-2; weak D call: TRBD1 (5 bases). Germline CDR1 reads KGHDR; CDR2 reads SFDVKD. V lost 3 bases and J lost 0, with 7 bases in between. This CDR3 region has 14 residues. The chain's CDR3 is CATSDPTANYGYTF. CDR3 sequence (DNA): TGTGCCACCAGTGATCCGACAGCTAACTATGGCTACACCTTC.

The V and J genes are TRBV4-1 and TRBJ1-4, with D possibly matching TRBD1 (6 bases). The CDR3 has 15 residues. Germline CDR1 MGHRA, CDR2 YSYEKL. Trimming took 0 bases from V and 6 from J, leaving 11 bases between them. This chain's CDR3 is CASSQDRSGDEKLFF. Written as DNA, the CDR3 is TGCGCCAGCAGCCAAGATCGGTCAGGGGATGAAAAACTGTTTTTT.